This TCR beta chain emerged from a study of cytomegalovirus exposure and HLA in healthy donors. Whole-study results and caveats: Cytomegalovirus association was listed for 150 or so TCR beta chains.

Remarks on this clone: Its antigen remains unidentified.

PCR amplification relied on 60 Vbeta primers (plus 13 Jbeta primers). The assay was immunoSEQ multiplex PCR, and TCRdb's table has in-frame clones only and misses some. The profile shows 50,000 or so clones, roughly 76% of them singletons. V lost 3 bases and J 5 bases, leaving 6 bases between the germline ends. Per the germline V gene, CDR1 is MNHEY and CDR2 is SMNVEV (reference sequence). The CDR3 totals 12 residues. The rearrangement links TRBV27 to TRBJ2-3; D remains ambiguous. The receptor was isolated from a woman in her forties in good health and CMV-seropositive. Sequenced input: PBMCs. The DNA for the CDR3 is TGTGCCAGCAGTTTGTCAGGAGATACGCAGTATTTT. It codes for CASSLSGDTQYF.